The sequence of this T cell receptor (beta chain) was determined in a study of molecular identifiers for immune sequencing clone quantification (dated by TCRdb to the late 2010s). As for the study more broadly: For a replicate experiment, RNA from roughly 18,000 or 92,000 naive CD8 T cells was divided into five aliquots, and four of the five aliquots were sequenced. CD8 T cells were used in a methods study to benchmark molecular-identifier clustering-based TCR repertoire sequencing (MIDCIRS) and TCR RNA copy counting. The full study reports these points: Spiked-in Jurkat TCR RNA (roughly 10 copies' worth), which is not part of the donor repertoire, was contained in the naive libraries. Spiked-in Jurkat TCR RNA equal to a single cell's worth was reported to be detectable even within 1,100,000 naive CD8 T cells. When barcode sub-clustering was left out, chimeric consensus sequences inflated TCR diversity, with chimeras reaching as high as 47%. Modeling indicated 2.5 to 3.5 TCR RNA copies recovered per cell, compared with 9 to 10 by digital PCR, which implies a capture efficiency of approximately 31%. The sizes of highly expanded clones could end up underestimated when identical TCR molecules share a barcode. In CMV-specific effector cells, clones with more than 20 RNA copies contained over 98% of molecules, whereas in naive cells such clones contained under 1% of molecules.

V is clipped by 3 bases and J by 1 base, and the sequence between their germline boundaries is 12 bases long. CDR1 and CDR2 (MDHEN, SYDVKM) derive from the germline V gene. From the cysteine up to the phenylalanine, the CDR3 has a length of 15 residues. Only the CDR3 portion is preserved as DNA: 45 bases, with reading frame beginning at the first base. This clonotype was observed many times. Its antigen remains undetermined. No quality values exist for individual bases; no much larger clone is one base distant. Libraries were made using PCR. TCRdb names Illumina HiSeq 4000 as the instrument used. Bulk TCR libraries were generated as previously described, with the TCR primers listed in Table S5 used. Purification of total RNA was performed with the Qiagen AllPrep DNA/RNA kit. Before analysis, reads from multiple sequencing runs of one library were combined. The paper's processing steps were these. Only reads with exact TCR constant sequence were kept, trimmed to 150 nt, and grouped by their 12-nt molecular barcodes. Within each barcode group, reads were sub-clustered at a 15% Levenshtein threshold, and quality-weighted consensus sequences were built per RNA molecule. Non-functional sequences were filtered out, along with any lower-count sequence sitting one edit away from another sequence. On the basis of fitting two negative binomial distributions, barcode sub-clusters with fewer than 20% of the maximum read count were discarded. TCRdb reanalyzed the raw reads on its own, using fastp at Q25 for trimming and MiXCR for clone calling, and kept in-frame beta chains. Entries are consolidated by CDR3 protein sequence, retaining the most common genes and DNA. It is TCRdb's table, rather than the study itself, that gives the V and J calls and clone size. This sample is represented by approximately 37,000 distinct CDR3 sequences; roughly 21% of them were singletons. The ten largest clones represent under 1.4% of the sample.

Naive CD8 T cell libraries were made from 20,000 to 1,000,000 sorted cells using 10%, 30% or 50% of purified RNA. Naive CD8 T cells were FACS-sorted as CD8+CD4-CCR7+CD45RA+ on a BD FACSAria II into RLT Plus buffer. To test detection sensitivity, Jurkat RNA equivalent to under 12 TCR copies was spiked into samples of about 19,000-1,000,000 naive CD8 T cells. CD8 T cells were enriched using RosetteSep CD8+ T Cell Enrichment Cocktail and Ficoll-Paque, and the enriched cells then underwent ACK red cell lysis. Sequences were obtained from naive CD8+ T cells from blood, with Jurkat cell RNA spiked in. The label giving this sample's cell subset or site can be read as: FACS-sorted CD8+CD4-CCR7+CD45RA+ naive T cells. The clonotype was recovered from a human donor in good health. Some libraries in this study had Jurkat cell RNA spiked in. The rearrangement joined TRBV28 to TRBJ1-1, and perhaps TRBD1 as D gene, on 6 matching bases. The nucleotide sequence is given as TGTGCCAGCAGTTTGCAGGACAGACCGAACACTGAAGCTTTCTTT. Translated, this is CASSLQDRPNTEAFF.